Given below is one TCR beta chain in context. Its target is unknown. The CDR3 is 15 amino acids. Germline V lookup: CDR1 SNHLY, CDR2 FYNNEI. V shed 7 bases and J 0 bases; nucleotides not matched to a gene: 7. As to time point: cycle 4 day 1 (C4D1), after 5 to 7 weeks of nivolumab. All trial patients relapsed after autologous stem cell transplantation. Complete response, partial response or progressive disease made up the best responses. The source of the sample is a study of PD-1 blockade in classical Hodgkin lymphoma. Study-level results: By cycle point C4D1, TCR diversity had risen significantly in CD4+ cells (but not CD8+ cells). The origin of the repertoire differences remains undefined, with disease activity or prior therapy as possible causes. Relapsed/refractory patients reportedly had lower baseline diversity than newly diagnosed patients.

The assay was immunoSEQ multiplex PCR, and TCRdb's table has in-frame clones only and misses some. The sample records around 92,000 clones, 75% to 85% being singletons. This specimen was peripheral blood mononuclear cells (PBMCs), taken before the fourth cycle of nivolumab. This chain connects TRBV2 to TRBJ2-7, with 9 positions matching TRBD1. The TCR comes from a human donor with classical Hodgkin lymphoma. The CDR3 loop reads CASIPDRGASYEQYF. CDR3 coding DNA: TGTGCCAGCATTCCGGACAGGGGCGCCTCCTACGAGCAGTACTTC.